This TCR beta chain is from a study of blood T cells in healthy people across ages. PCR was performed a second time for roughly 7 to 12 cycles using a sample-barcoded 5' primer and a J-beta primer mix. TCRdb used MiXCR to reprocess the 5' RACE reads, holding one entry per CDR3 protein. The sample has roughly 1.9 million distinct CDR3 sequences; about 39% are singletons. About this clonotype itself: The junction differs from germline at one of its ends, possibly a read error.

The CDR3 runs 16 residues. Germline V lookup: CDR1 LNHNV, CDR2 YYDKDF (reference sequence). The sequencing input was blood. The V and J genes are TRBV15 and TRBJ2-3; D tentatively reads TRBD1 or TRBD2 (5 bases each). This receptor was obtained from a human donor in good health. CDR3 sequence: CATGRSPILGGDTQYF. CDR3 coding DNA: TGTGCCACCGGCAGAAGCCCAATCCTTGGGGGAGATACGCAGTATTTT.